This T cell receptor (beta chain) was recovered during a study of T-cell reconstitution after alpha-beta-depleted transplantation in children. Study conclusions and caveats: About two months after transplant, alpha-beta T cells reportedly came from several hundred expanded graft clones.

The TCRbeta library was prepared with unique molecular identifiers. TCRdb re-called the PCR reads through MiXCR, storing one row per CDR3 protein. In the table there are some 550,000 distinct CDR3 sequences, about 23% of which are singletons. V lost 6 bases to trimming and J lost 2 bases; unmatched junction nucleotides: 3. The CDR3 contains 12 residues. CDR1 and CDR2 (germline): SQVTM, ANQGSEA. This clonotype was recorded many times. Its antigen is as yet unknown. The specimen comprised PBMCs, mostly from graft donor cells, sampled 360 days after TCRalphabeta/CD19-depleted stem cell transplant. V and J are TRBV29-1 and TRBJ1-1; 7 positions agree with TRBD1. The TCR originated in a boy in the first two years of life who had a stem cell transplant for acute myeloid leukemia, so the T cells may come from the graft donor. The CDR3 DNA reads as TGCAGCGTCCACAGGGGCAACACTGAAGCTTTCTTT. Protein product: CSVHRGNTEAFF.